This T cell receptor beta chain appears in the sequencing data of a study of blood T cell repertoires in COVID-19. Study in general: The study drew acute and convalescent COVID-19 samples from the United States, Italy and Spain. T cells, B-cell-depleted T cells, or PBMCs provided the cDNA or gDNA that served as material.

CDR1 is SGHRS and CDR2 is YFSETQ in the germline V gene. This CDR3 has 14 residues. V was pared by 5 bases and J by 4 bases, with 15 bases between. Original processing notes: Estimation of nucleated cell counts relied on the amplification of reference gene primers. Only in-frame clones appear in the TCRdb table, and some are missing; sequencing was by immunoSEQ multiplex PCR. That table gives V, J and clone size, and the DNA gave D and trimming. The table includes fewer than 150,000 clones, just under 90% detected once. This clonotype originated in a woman older than 75 with acute or convalescent COVID-19. The sequencing input was peripheral blood. The chain is built from TRBV5-1 and TRBJ1-1; possible D gene TRBD1, 6 bases. CDR3 in amino acids: CASSYDRPGTEAFF. In DNA, the CDR3 is TGCGCCAGCAGTTACGACAGGCCCGGCACTGAAGCTTTCTTT.